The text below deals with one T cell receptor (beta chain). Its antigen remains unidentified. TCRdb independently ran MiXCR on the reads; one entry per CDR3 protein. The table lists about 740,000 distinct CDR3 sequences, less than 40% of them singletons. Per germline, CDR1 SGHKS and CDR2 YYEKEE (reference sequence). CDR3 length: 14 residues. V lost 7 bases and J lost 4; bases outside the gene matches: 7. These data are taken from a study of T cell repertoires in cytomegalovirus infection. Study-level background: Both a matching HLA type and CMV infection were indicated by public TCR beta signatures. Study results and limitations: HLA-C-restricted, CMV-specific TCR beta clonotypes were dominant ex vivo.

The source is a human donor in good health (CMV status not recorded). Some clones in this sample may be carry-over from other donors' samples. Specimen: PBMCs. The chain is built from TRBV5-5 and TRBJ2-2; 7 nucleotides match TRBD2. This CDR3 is CASHRGSPTGELFF. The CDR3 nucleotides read TGTGCCAGCCATCGCGGGAGTCCCACCGGGGAGCTGTTTTTT.